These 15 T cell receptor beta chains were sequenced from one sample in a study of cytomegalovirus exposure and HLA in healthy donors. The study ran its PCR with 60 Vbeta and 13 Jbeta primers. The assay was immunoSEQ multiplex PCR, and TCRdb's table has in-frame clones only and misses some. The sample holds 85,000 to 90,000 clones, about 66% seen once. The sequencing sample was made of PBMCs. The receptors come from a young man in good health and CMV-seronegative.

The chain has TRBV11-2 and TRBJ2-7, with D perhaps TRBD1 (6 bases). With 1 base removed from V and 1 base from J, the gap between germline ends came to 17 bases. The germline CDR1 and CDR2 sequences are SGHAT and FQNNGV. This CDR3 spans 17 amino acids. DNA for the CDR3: TGTGCCAGCAGCTTAGGCCCCACCAGGGGCCGGTCCTACGAGCAGTACTTC. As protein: CASSLGPTRGRSYEQYF.

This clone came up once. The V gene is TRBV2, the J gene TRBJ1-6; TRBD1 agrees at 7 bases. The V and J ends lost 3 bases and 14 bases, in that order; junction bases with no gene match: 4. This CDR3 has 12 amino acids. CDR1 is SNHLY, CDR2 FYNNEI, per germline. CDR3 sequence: CASSDDRASLHF. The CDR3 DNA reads TGTGCCAGCAGTGACGACAGGGCGTCCCTCCACTTT.

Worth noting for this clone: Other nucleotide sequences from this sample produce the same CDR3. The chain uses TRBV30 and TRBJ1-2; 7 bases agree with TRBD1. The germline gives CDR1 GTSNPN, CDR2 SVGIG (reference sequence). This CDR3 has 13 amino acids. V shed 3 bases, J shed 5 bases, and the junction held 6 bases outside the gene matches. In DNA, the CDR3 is TGTGCCTGGAGCCGGGACAGACCTTATGGCTACACCTTC. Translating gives CAWSRDRPYGYTF.

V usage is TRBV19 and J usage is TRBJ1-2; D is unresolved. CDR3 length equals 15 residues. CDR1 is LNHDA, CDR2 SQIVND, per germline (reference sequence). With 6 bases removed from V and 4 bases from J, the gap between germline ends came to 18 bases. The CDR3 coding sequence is TGTGCCAGTAGGGAGGGAGGATCCTTGGGCTATGGCTACACCTTC. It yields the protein CASREGGSLGYGYTF. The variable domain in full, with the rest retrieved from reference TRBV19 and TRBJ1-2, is DGGITQSPKYLFRKEGQNVTLSCEQNLNHDAMYWYRQDPGQGLRLIYYSQIVNDFQKGDIAEGYSVSREKKESFPLTVTSAQKNPTAFYLCASREGGSLGYGYTFGSGTRLTVV.

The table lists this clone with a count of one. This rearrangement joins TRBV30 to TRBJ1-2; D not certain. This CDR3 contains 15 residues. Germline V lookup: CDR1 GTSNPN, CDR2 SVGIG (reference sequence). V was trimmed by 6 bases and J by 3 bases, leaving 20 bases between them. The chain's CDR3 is CACPPRYSVDYGYTF. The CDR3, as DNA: TGTGCCTGTCCACCCCGATACAGTGTTGACTATGGCTACACCTTC.

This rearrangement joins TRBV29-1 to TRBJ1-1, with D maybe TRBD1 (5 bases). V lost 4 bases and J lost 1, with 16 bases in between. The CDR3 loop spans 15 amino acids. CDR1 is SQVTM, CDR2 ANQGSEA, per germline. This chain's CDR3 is CSVGFGGLTNTEAFF. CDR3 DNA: TGCAGCGTTGGTTTCGGGGGACTTACGAACACTGAAGCTTTCTTT.

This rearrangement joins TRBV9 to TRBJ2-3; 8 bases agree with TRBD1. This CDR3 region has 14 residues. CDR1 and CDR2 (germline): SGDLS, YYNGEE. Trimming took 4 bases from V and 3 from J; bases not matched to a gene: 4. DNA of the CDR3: TGTGCCAGCAGCCGGACAGGGTTTACAGATACGCAGTATTTT. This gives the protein CASSRTGFTDTQYF. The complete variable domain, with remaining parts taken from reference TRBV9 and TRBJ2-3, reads DSGVTQTPKHLITATGQRVTLRCSPRSGDLSVYWYQQSLDQGLQFLIQYYNGEERAKGNILERFSAQQFPDLHSELNLSSLELGDSALYFCASSRTGFTDTQYFGPGTRLTVL.

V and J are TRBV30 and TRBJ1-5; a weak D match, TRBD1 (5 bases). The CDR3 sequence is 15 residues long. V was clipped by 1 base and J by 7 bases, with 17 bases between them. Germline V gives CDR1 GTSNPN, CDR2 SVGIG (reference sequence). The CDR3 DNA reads TGTGCCTGGAGTGAAGGGGATCTTAGGGGCCAGCCCCAGCATTTT. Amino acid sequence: CAWSEGDLRGQPQHF.

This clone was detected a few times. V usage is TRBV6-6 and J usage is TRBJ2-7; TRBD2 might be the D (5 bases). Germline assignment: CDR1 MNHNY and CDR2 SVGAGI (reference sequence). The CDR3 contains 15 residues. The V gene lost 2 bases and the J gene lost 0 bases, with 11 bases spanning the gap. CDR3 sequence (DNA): TGTGCCAGCAGTTACAATTCGGGGAGCTCCTACGAGCAGTACTTC. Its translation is CASSYNSGSSYEQYF.

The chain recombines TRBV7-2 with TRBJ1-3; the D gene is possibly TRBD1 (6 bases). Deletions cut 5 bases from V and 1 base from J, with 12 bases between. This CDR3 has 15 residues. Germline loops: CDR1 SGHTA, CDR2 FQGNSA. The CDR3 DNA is TGTGCCAGCAGCCCTGGACAGACTTCTGGAAACACCATATATTTT. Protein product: CASSPGQTSGNTIYF.

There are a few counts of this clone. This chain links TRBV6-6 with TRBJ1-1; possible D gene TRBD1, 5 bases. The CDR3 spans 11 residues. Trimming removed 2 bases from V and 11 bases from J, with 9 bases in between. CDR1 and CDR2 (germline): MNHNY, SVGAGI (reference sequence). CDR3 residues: CASSYVGGAFF. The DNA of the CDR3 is TGTGCCAGCAGTTACGTCGGGGGGGCTTTCTTT.

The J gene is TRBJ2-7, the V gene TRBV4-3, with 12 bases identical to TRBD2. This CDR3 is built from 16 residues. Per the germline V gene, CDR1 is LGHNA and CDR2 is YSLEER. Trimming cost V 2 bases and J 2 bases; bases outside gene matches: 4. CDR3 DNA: TGCGCCAGCAGCCAACAGACTAGCGGGGGACCCTACGAGCAGTACTTC. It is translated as CASSQQTSGGPYEQYF.

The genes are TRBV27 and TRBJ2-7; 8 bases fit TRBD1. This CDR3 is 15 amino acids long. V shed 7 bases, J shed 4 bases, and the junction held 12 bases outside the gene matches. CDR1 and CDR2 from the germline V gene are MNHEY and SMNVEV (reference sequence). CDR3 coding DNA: TGTGCCAGCACCCAGGGGGCGTCTAGCTCTTACGAGCAGTACTTC. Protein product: CASTQGASSSYEQYF.

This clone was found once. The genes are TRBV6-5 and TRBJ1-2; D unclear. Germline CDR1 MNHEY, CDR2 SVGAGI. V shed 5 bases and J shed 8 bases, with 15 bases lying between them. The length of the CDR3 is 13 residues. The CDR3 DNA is TGTGCCAGCAGTGACCCGACTAGTCCCGGCTACACCTTC. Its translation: CASSDPTSPGYTF.

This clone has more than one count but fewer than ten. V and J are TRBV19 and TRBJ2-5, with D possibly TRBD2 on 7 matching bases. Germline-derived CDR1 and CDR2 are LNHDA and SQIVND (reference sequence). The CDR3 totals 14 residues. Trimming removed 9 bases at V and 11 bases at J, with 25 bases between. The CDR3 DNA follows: TGTGCCAGCGAAGTCGGGGGGACAAGAGGGGAGCAGTACTTC. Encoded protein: CASEVGGTRGEQYF.